This entry lists 4 T cell receptor beta chains sequenced from one sample in a study of human T cells and chemical hapten exposure. TCRdb processed the RACE reads anew with MiXCR; each CDR3 protein has one entry. The repertoire consists of around 130,000 distinct CDR3 sequences, with more than 7.5% occurring once and the leading ten covering around 1.9%. Time point of the sample: healthy volunteer bleed at 2 weeks. Total RNA was isolated from unfractionated whole blood. The material sequenced was whole blood. All receptors derive from a male donor in good health. Some clones in this sample may be carry-over from other donors' samples.

The V and J genes are TRBV12-3 or TRBV12-4 and TRBJ2-1, with 10 nucleotides matching TRBD2. This CDR3 spans 13 amino acids. V gave up 7 bases and J gave up 5 bases; unmatched junction bases: 2. The CDR3 loop is CASNLAGDNEQFF. The CDR3 nucleotides read TGTGCCAGCAATCTAGCGGGAGACAATGAGCAGTTCTTC.

This clonotype was seen many times. The V gene is TRBV7-9, the J gene TRBJ2-7; possible D gene TRBD2, 5 bases. The V end was cut by 7 bases, the J end by 6 bases, with 13 bases between. The V gene's germline CDR1 is SEHNR and CDR2 FQNEAQ (reference sequence). CDR3 length: 12 amino acids. The CDR3 sequence is CASNPSSGEQYF. The CDR3 bases are TGTGCCAGCAACCCTAGCAGCGGCGAGCAGTACTTC.

The chain uses TRBV5-5 and TRBJ2-5; tentatively, D is TRBD1 (7 bases). This CDR3 spans 17 amino acids. The germline V and J ends were trimmed by 0 bases and 5 bases, with 20 bases remaining between them. The germline V gene has CDR1 SGHKS and CDR2 YYEKEE (reference sequence). The CDR3 sequence: CASSLVGGQTRGETQYF. CDR3 nucleotides: TGTGCCAGCAGCTTGGTGGGGGGACAGACCCGCGGGGAGACCCAGTACTTC. The variable domain in full, completed from reference TRBV5-5 and TRBJ2-5, reads DAGVTQSPTHLIKTRGQQVTLRCSPISGHKSVSWYQQVLGQGPQFIFQYYEKEERGRGNFPDRFSARQFPNYSSELNVNALLLGDSALYLCASSLVGGQTRGETQYFGPGTRLLVL.

This clonotype showed up just a few times. This chain joins TRBV6-5 and TRBJ2-7, with D possibly TRBD1 on 6 matching bases. Germline assignment: CDR1 MNHEY and CDR2 SVGAGI. V lost 2 bases, J lost 2 bases, and 13 bases lay in between. CDR3 length equals 15 residues. The DNA of the CDR3 is TGTGCCAGCAGTTACGGGTGGGACAACCCCTACGAGCAGTACTTC. Translation gives CASSYGWDNPYEQYF.